This T cell receptor beta chain was retrieved from a study of technical replicates of blood from a few donors. This CDR3 has 15 amino acids. The repertoire was sequenced with immunoSEQ multiplex PCR; TCRdb's copy has only in-frame clones and lacks some. The sample yields 70,000 or so clones, over 95% seen once. The chain combines TRBV21-1 with TRBJ2-7; TRBD2 is the table's D call and was not checked against the DNA. TRBV21-1 is flagged as a pseudogene. Sequencing was done on a sample of T cells isolated from PBMCs. This sequence was found in a human donor in good health. CDR3 in DNA: TGTGCCAGCAGCAACAGCGGGAGATACTCCTACGAGCAGTACTTC. It is translated as CASSNSGRYSYEQYF.